The 16 T cell receptor beta chains presented below share a single source sample, sequenced in a study of STAT5B mutations in CD4+ large granular lymphocyte leukemia. Assay: immunoSEQ multiplex PCR; the TCRdb copy retains only in-frame clones and omits some. This sample yields tens of thousands of clones, of which 55% to 75% are seen a single time; 0.5% to 0.65% belongs to the top ten. Sequenced sample: CD4+ T cells from blood buffy coats. These receptors were obtained from a human donor in good health.

The chain uses TRBV27 and TRBJ1-6; 10 bases align to TRBD1. Germline lookup yields CDR1 MNHEY and CDR2 SMNVEV (reference sequence). J gave up 7 bases and V 5 bases, and 8 bases lay outside the gene matches. CDR3 size: 16 residues. Written as DNA, the CDR3 is TGTGCCAGCAGTCCAGGGACAGGGGCCGTCAATTCACCCCTCCACTTT. Translating gives CASSPGTGAVNSPLHF.

The chain couples TRBV7-8 to TRBJ2-1; the match to TRBD1 covers 7 bases. Germline loops: CDR1 SGHVS, CDR2 FQNEAQ. This CDR3 has 19 residues. V lost 1 base, J lost 7 bases, and 19 bases stayed unmatched. The CDR3: CASSLVSGQTVGLSNEQFF. Here the CDR3 DNA reads TGTGCCAGCAGCTTAGTGTCGGGACAGACAGTAGGCCTTTCTAATGAGCAGTTCTTC.

V is TRBV28 and J is TRBJ2-7; D not resolved. V was cut by 5 bases and J by 2 bases, with 10 bases left in between. The CDR3 spans 13 residues. Per the germline V gene, CDR1 is MDHEN and CDR2 is SYDVKM. The CDR3 loop reads CASSPTNTYEQYF. CDR3 DNA sequence: TGTGCCAGCAGTCCAACAAATACCTACGAGCAGTACTTC.

This sequence joins TRBV5-1 and TRBJ1-1; D is unclear. This CDR3 spans 13 amino acids. Looked up from germline, CDR1 is SGHRS and CDR2 is YFSETQ. V was cut by 2 bases and J by 6 bases, with 11 bases left in between. The CDR3 DNA reads as TGCGCCAGCAGCTTTGGTTCCGGGGCTGAAGCTTTCTTT. It specifies CASSFGSGAEAFF.

A few counts support this clone. The chain carries TRBV29-1 and TRBJ1-1; D is uncertain. CDR3 length: 16 residues. Germline CDR1 SQVTM, CDR2 ANQGSEA. Trimming pared 4 bases from V and 1 base from J, leaving 19 bases between. The chain's CDR3 is CSVVSPLLGKNTEAFF. In DNA form, the CDR3 reads TGCAGCGTTGTGAGTCCCCTGTTGGGGAAGAACACTGAAGCTTTCTTT.

This chain uses TRBV27 with TRBJ1-2; 9 bases are a match to TRBD1. Germline CDR1 MNHEY, CDR2 SMNVEV (reference sequence). Losses at the gene ends were 7 bases for V and 7 bases for J; bases not matched to a gene: 16. The CDR3 has 16 amino acids. The CDR3 is CASKASFRDRAAGYTF. The CDR3 nucleotides read TGTGCCAGCAAGGCCTCTTTTAGGGACAGGGCCGCTGGCTACACCTTC.

This clone has just a few counts. J is TRBJ1-1 and V is TRBV7-2, with D unclear. V lost 5 bases and J 0 bases, leaving 7 bases between the germline ends. The CDR3 contains 13 residues. Germline CDR1 and CDR2: SGHTA and FQGNSA. CDR3 region: CASSQKVNTEAFF. CDR3 nucleotide sequence: TGTGCCAGCAGCCAGAAAGTGAACACTGAAGCTTTCTTT.

In its sample, this clone was seen a few times. The chain uses TRBV4-1 and TRBJ2-3; D tentatively fits TRBD1 or TRBD2 (5 bases each). CDR3 length: 12 amino acids. Germline V gene data show CDR1 as MGHRA and CDR2 as YSYEKL. V lost 9 bases, J lost 1 base, and 8 bases lay in between. The CDR3 DNA is TGCGCCAGTGAGGGACGCACAGATACGCAGTATTTT. Its translation is CASEGRTDTQYF.

The chain recombines TRBV6-6 with TRBJ1-4; 9 bases agree with TRBD1. From germline, CDR1 is MNHNY and CDR2 SVGAGI (reference sequence). V lost 4 bases, J lost 8 bases, and 5 bases stayed unmatched. The CDR3 contains 14 residues. The CDR3 loop reads CASSSGQGGEKLFF. The CDR3, as DNA: TGTGCCAGCAGTTCGGGACAGGGAGGGGAAAAACTGTTTTTT.

The J gene is TRBJ2-1, the V gene TRBV5-1, with TRBD2 identical over 8 bases. Per the germline V gene, CDR1 is SGHRS and CDR2 is YFSETQ. Trimming took 0 bases from V and 7 from J; bases not matched to a gene: 3. The CDR3 covers 14 residues. DNA of the CDR3: TGCGCCAGCAGCTTGGCGGGGGGGAGGAATGAGCAGTTCTTC. Its protein is CASSLAGGRNEQFF.

The chain employs TRBV19 and TRBJ1-5; D is perhaps TRBD1 (5 bases). Deletions cut 3 bases from V and 8 bases from J, with 14 bases between. Per the germline V gene, CDR1 is LNHDA and CDR2 is SQIVND (reference sequence). This CDR3 spans 14 amino acids. The CDR3 protein is CASSMGGAAEPQHF. CDR3 nucleotides: TGTGCCAGTAGTATGGGAGGGGCAGCTGAGCCCCAGCATTTT.

The chain recombines TRBV6-6 with TRBJ2-1; tentatively, D is TRBD1 or TRBD2 (7 bases each). The CDR3 spans 15 residues. Germline CDR1 is MNHNY and CDR2 is SVGAGI (reference sequence). Trimming cost V 2 bases and J 7 bases, with 15 bases left between them. DNA for the CDR3: TGTGCCAGCAGTTACGGGGGAGGGGGCAAGAATGAGCAGTTCTTC. It is translated as CASSYGGGGKNEQFF.

V usage is TRBV7-2 and J usage is TRBJ2-7; 12 nucleotides line up with TRBD2. Per the germline V gene, CDR1 is SGHTA and CDR2 is FQGNSA. The CDR3 is made up of 15 amino acids. J was trimmed by 2 bases and V by 6 bases; bases with no gene match: 5. The CDR3 region has the DNA TGTGCCAGCAGACCTCCTAGCGGGGGGGCCTACGAGCAGTACTTC. This codes for CASRPPSGGAYEQYF.

This clone was seen just once. The rearrangement joins TRBV11-2 to TRBJ2-4, with D unclear. From germline, CDR1 is SGHAT and CDR2 FQNNGV. V was clipped by 7 bases and J by 0 bases, with 10 bases between them. There are 14 residues in the CDR3. The CDR3 protein is CASTGPLAKNIQYF. The CDR3 region has the DNA TGTGCCAGCACGGGTCCCCTAGCCAAAAACATTCAGTACTTC. Filled out from reference TRBV11-2 and TRBJ2-4, the complete variable domain reads EAGVAQSPRYKIIEKRQSVAFWCNPISGHATLYWYQQILGQGPKLLIQFQNNGVVDDSQLPKDRFSAERLKGVDSTLKIQPAKLEDSAVYLCASTGPLAKNIQYFGAGTRLSVL.

This clone was counted a few times. The chain is built from TRBV9 and TRBJ2-2, with D tentatively TRBD1 (5 bases). Germline values: CDR1 SGDLS, CDR2 YYNGEE. The CDR3 is 14 amino acids. V lost 0 bases, J lost 6 bases, and 9 bases lay in between. This CDR3 is CASSVEWTSGELFF. The DNA of the CDR3 is TGTGCCAGCAGCGTAGAGTGGACATCCGGGGAGCTGTTTTTT.

The rearrangement links TRBV6-6 to TRBJ1-1; perhaps TRBD1 as D (5 bases). CDR1 is MNHNY, CDR2 SVGAGI, per germline (reference sequence). The CDR3 extends over 13 amino acids. The V gene lost 6 bases and the J gene lost 5 bases, with 13 bases spanning the gap. In DNA, the CDR3 is TGTGCCAGCAGCGGGACCGCCTCAACTGAAGCTTTCTTT. This codes for CASSGTASTEAFF.